The 10 T cell receptor beta chains given below trace back to one sample, sequenced in a study of blood T cell repertoires in COVID-19. TCRdb's table, derived via immunoSEQ multiplex PCR, lists solely in-frame clones and lacks some. The top ten hold about 0.95% of the sample, which has fewer than 250,000 clones, approximately 90% seen once. Input material: PBMCs or T cells enriched from blood (not recorded which). Receptors were obtained from a man aged 50 to 60 who had been exposed to COVID-19.

The V call is TRBV29-1, the J call TRBJ2-2; D is perhaps TRBD1 (6 bases). Trimming removed 5 bases at V and 6 bases at J, with 13 bases between. Germline CDR1 and CDR2: SQVTM and ANQGSEA. The CDR3 loop spans 13 amino acids. CDR3 residues: CSVHRADSGELFF. In DNA form, the CDR3 reads TGCAGCGTTCACAGGGCGGACTCCGGGGAGCTGTTTTTT.

In this sample, this clone turned up once. The chain carries TRBV5-1 and TRBJ1-3; D perhaps matches TRBD1 (6 bases). Trimming removed 2 bases from V and 0 bases from J, with 12 bases in between. Germline lookup yields CDR1 SGHRS and CDR2 YFSETQ. The CDR3 extends over 16 amino acids. CDR3 amino acids: CASSLQGWVSGNTIYF. The CDR3 DNA reads TGCGCCAGCAGCTTACAGGGATGGGTCTCTGGAAACACCATATATTTT.

In its sample, this clone was seen once. The CDR3 sequence: CASSIWEGDTEAFF. The DNA for the CDR3 is TGTGCCAGTAGTATATGGGAGGGAGACACTGAAGCTTTCTTT. The V gene is TRBV19, the J gene TRBJ1-1; D is uncertain. The CDR3 is made up of 14 amino acids. Germline assignment: CDR1 LNHDA and CDR2 SQIVND (reference sequence). The V end was cut by 2 bases, the J end by 3 bases, with 10 bases between.

The genes are TRBV5-1 and TRBJ2-1; tentatively, D is TRBD2 (7 bases). The V gene lost 7 bases and the J gene lost 1 base, with 30 bases spanning the gap. Germline V lookup: CDR1 SGHRS, CDR2 YFSETQ. This CDR3 region has 20 residues. Here the CDR3 reads CASPPPALARGRGSYNEQFF. CDR3 nucleotide sequence: TGCGCCAGCCCTCCCCCGGCACTAGCGAGGGGTAGGGGGTCCTACAATGAGCAGTTCTTC.

The chain uses TRBV15 and TRBJ1-4, with D perhaps matching TRBD1 (6 bases). CDR1 is LNHNV and CDR2 is YYDKDF in the germline V gene (reference sequence). The V end lost 4 bases, the J end lost 2 bases, and 11 bases lay between the germline ends. The CDR3 is made up of 15 amino acids. CDR3 protein: CATSKSTGTNEKLFF. DNA of the CDR3: TGTGCCACCAGCAAGAGCACAGGGACTAATGAAAAACTGTTTTTT.

The CDR3 region has the DNA TGCAGCGTCCCGGGGAGGGTCGTAAATGGCTACACCTTC. It codes for CSVPGRVVNGYTF. V is TRBV29-1 and J is TRBJ1-2; D gene uncertain. Germline V gene data show CDR1 as SQVTM and CDR2 as ANQGSEA. The length of the CDR3 is 13 residues. Trimming left V 6 bases short and J 6 bases short, with 17 bases between. Full variable domain (rest looked up from reference TRBV29-1 and TRBJ1-2): SAVISQKPSRDICQRGTSLTIQCQVDSQVTMMFWYRQQPGQSLTLIATANQGSEATYESGFVIDKFPISRPNLTFSTLTVSNMSPEDSSIYLCSVPGRVVNGYTFGSGTRLTVV.

This chain uses TRBV28 with TRBJ1-1; the D gene is possibly TRBD1 (6 bases). The CDR3 is 17 amino acids. The germline V gene has CDR1 MDHEN and CDR2 SYDVKM. V shed 8 bases and J shed 1 base, with 23 bases lying between them. The CDR3 DNA reads TGTGCCAGCTCCTACCCCTTGCCACCGGGACAGAACACTGAAGCTTTCTTT. It yields the protein CASSYPLPPGQNTEAFF. Full variable domain (remainder filled in from reference TRBV28 and TRBJ1-1): DVKVTQSSRYLVKRTGEKVFLECVQDMDHENMFWYRQDPGLGLRLIYFSYDVKMKEKGDIPEGYSVSREKKERFSLILESASTNQTSMYLCASSYPLPPGQNTEAFFGQGTRLTVV.

The chain carries TRBV7-2 and TRBJ2-3, with 7 positions matching TRBD2. CDR3 length: 17 residues. Germline V gene sequence: CDR1 SGHTA, CDR2 FQGNSA. With V trimmed by 3 bases and J by 1 base, 10 bases remained unmatched. In DNA form, the CDR3 reads TGTGCCAGCAGCTTCGGGCTGGGCCGGGGGGGCACAGATACGCAGTATTTT. Encoded protein: CASSFGLGRGGTDTQYF. The full variable domain, in which reference TRBV7-2 and TRBJ2-3 provide the parts outside the CDR3, is GAGVSQSPSNKVTEKGKDVELRCDPISGHTALYWYRQSLGQGLEFLIYFQGNSAPDKSGLPSDRFSAERTGGSVSTLTIQRTQQEDSAVYLCASSFGLGRGGTDTQYFGPGTRLTVL.

This clone was detected once. The genes are TRBV5-1 and TRBJ1-4; possibly TRBD1 for D (6 bases). The V end was cut by 3 bases, the J end by 1 base, with 13 bases between. Germline V gene sequence: CDR1 SGHRS, CDR2 YFSETQ. There are 16 residues in the CDR3. CDR3 coding DNA: TGCGCCAGCAGCTCTGGACAGACCGTAACTAATGAAAAACTGTTTTTT. Protein: CASSSGQTVTNEKLFF.

CDR3 amino acids: CASTQGVVSNEKLFF. CDR3 in DNA: TGTGCCAGCACACAGGGGGTAGTTTCTAATGAAAAACTGTTTTTT. The chain combines TRBV5-8 with TRBJ1-4, with 8 bases fitting TRBD1. CDR3 size: 15 residues. The V gene end was trimmed by 6 bases and the J gene end by 3 bases; junction bases not matched to a gene: 7. Per the germline V gene, CDR1 is SGHTS and CDR2 is YDEGEE.